The entry below gives a single TCR beta chain sequence along with its context. The source of the sample is a study of blood T cell repertoires in COVID-19. About the research overall: Collection of acute and convalescent COVID-19 samples took place in the United States, Italy and Spain. Nucleic acid was either cDNA or gDNA, and it came from T cells, B-cell-depleted T cells, or PBMCs.

The CDR3 covers 16 residues. CDR1 is LNHDA, CDR2 SQIVND, per germline (reference sequence). Trimming at V came to 3 bases and at J to 7 bases, leaving 7 bases not matched to a gene. Methods used by the authors: The assay estimated nucleated cells by amplifying reference gene primers. Libraries were prepared by immunoSEQ multiplex PCR; TCRdb keeps only in-frame clonotypes and omits some of them. V and J calls and clone size are copied from that table; D and trimming were computed from the DNA. Among about 200,000 clones listed, roughly 89% were seen once. The source material was peripheral blood. The sequence was obtained from a man in his 60s who had recovered from COVID-19. This rearrangement joins TRBV19 to TRBJ1-6, with 9 positions matching TRBD1. CDR3 DNA: TGTGCCAGTAGTATGCGGGGAGGACAGGGGAATTCACCCCTCCACTTT. Amino acids: CASSMRGGQGNSPLHF.